This section outlines one T cell receptor beta chain sequence together with its context. Original processing methods: It was from reference gene primer amplification that nucleated cell counts were estimated. The table came from immunoSEQ multiplex PCR; TCRdb's copy has only in-frame clones and leaves some out. V, J and clone size are taken as reported in that table, and D and trimming were inferred from the DNA itself. The profile shows a few hundred thousand clones, around 83% of them singletons. These data originate in a study of blood T cell repertoires in COVID-19. About the study: Collection of acute and convalescent COVID-19 samples took place in the United States, Italy and Spain. Sample material is recorded as cDNA or gDNA derived from T cells, B-cell-depleted T cells, or PBMCs.

Trimming shortened V by 7 bases and J by 2 bases, and 4 bases separated the two germline ends. The germline gives CDR1 SNHLY, CDR2 FYNNEI. The length of the CDR3 is 11 residues. Sequencing was carried out using peripheral blood. This clonotype was obtained from a man between 40 and 49 years old with acute or convalescent COVID-19. This sequence joins TRBV2 and TRBJ2-3; D is ambiguous. This chain's CDR3 is CASTYTDTQYF. The CDR3 DNA sequence: TGTGCCAGCACCTACACAGATACGCAGTATTTT.